This T cell receptor (beta chain) was sequenced during a study of shared clonotypes between healthy human individuals. Assay used: immunoSEQ multiplex PCR; TCRdb lists only in-frame clones, some missing. The data contain some 2.4 million clones, 80% to 95% of them seen just once; the ten biggest clones take up 0.36%. The CDR3 has 16 amino acids. Germline loops: CDR1 SGHNT, CDR2 YYREEE (reference sequence). V lost 0 bases to trimming and J lost 0 bases, with 10 bases between them. V and J are TRBV5-4 and TRBJ1-3, with D unresolved. The material sequenced was naive CD4+ T cells from PBMCs. Subset in this sample: CD45RA+ positively selected. This TCR was recovered from a man aged 18 to 29 in good health. Some clones in this sample may be carry-over from other donors' samples. The CDR3 nucleotides are TGTGCCAGCAGCTTGGGCAGCTCCTTCTCTGGAAACACCATATATTTT. Its protein is CASSLGSSFSGNTIYF.